Sequencing of this TCR beta chain was carried out in a study of T cell responses to AZD1222 COVID-19 vaccine. V lost 0 bases and J 6 bases, leaving 10 bases between the germline ends. The CDR3 has 14 residues. Germline-derived CDR1 and CDR2 are SGHRS and YFSETQ. Profiling relied on immunoSEQ multiplex PCR, and the TCRdb table lists in-frame clones only, not all of them. This sample yields 150,000 to 200,000 clones, of which over 90% are seen a single time; under 2.5% belongs to the top ten. This clone has a single count. This chain connects TRBV5-1 to TRBJ2-1; D ambiguous. The input for sequencing was peripheral blood, taken on day 0 of AZD1222 vaccination. The sequence was collected from an adult in good health. The CDR3 loop is CASSLVGQPNEQFF. The CDR3 nucleotides read TGCGCCAGCAGCTTGGTGGGTCAGCCCAATGAGCAGTTCTTC.